The 9 T cell receptor beta chains in this list originate from one sample, sequenced in a study of blood T cell repertoires in COVID-19. TCRdb's table, derived via immunoSEQ multiplex PCR, lists solely in-frame clones and lacks some. The data hold 350,000 to 450,000 clones, with 85% observed a single time. Sequences were obtained from peripheral blood. Receptors originate from a woman aged 18-30 years with acute or convalescent COVID-19.

The V gene is TRBV27, the J gene TRBJ1-3, with TRBD1 matching 7 bases. The germline V gene encodes CDR1 MNHEY and CDR2 SMNVEV (reference sequence). There are 13 residues in the CDR3. The ends lost 5 bases at V and 7 bases at J; junction bases unmatched: 5. The CDR3: CASSLIRGNTIYF. In nucleotides, the CDR3 is TGTGCCAGCAGTCTTATCAGGGGGAACACCATATATTTT.

The chain combines TRBV19 with TRBJ1-4, with D tentatively TRBD1 (5 bases). CDR3 length: 15 amino acids. The germline V gene encodes CDR1 LNHDA and CDR2 SQIVND (reference sequence). V was trimmed by 5 bases and J by 3 bases, leaving 13 bases between them. The CDR3 nucleotides read TGTGCCAGTAGTTTGCAGGGTTTGGCTAATGAAAAACTGTTTTTT. The encoded protein is CASSLQGLANEKLFF.

This clone came up once. The chain recombines TRBV20-1 with TRBJ2-2; 7 bases line up with TRBD1. Germline lookup yields CDR1 DFQATT and CDR2 SNEGSKA (reference sequence). Germline trimming cut 3 bases from V and 2 bases from J; bases unmatched to any gene: 3. This CDR3 spans 14 amino acids. Here the CDR3 reads CSASYRGNTGELFF. DNA of the CDR3: TGCAGTGCTAGTTACAGGGGTAACACCGGGGAGCTGTTTTTT.

The chain recombines TRBV7-8 with TRBJ1-1; 8 bases are shared with TRBD1. Losses at the gene ends were 5 bases for V and 7 bases for J; bases not matched to a gene: 3. The CDR3 contains 12 residues. Per the germline V gene, CDR1 is SGHVS and CDR2 is FQNEAQ. CDR3 nucleotide sequence: TGTGCCAGCAGCCTAGACAGGGGTGAAGCTTTCTTT. Translating gives CASSLDRGEAFF.

The rearrangement links TRBV28 to TRBJ1-1; a possible D gene is TRBD1 (5 bases). Germline assignment: CDR1 MDHEN and CDR2 SYDVKM. V was pared by 5 bases and J by 0 bases, with 16 bases between. The CDR3 covers 16 residues. CDR3 region: CASSPPSGILNTEAFF. The CDR3 nucleotides read TGTGCCAGCAGTCCCCCGTCAGGGATTTTGAACACTGAAGCTTTCTTT. The full variable domain, completed using reference TRBV28 and TRBJ1-1, is DVKVTQSSRYLVKRTGEKVFLECVQDMDHENMFWYRQDPGLGLRLIYFSYDVKMKEKGDIPEGYSVSREKKERFSLILESASTNQTSMYLCASSPPSGILNTEAFFGQGTRLTVV.

This chain links TRBV10-3 with TRBJ2-7; 10 positions agree with TRBD2. J gave up 4 bases and V 9 bases, and 6 bases lay outside the gene matches. Germline V gene lookup returns CDR1 ENHRY and CDR2 SYGVKD. This CDR3 is 13 amino acids long. The CDR3 sequence: CAILAGAGYEQYF. DNA of the CDR3: TGTGCCATTCTAGCGGGAGCAGGGTACGAGCAGTACTTC.

The rearrangement uses TRBV30 and TRBJ2-7; weak D call: TRBD2 (6 bases). V dropped 0 bases and J dropped 1 base, with 7 bases sitting between them. The CDR3 totals 13 residues. Germline CDR1 reads GTSNPN; CDR2 reads SVGIG (reference sequence). CDR3 loop: CAWSVGGSYEQYF. In nucleotides, the CDR3 is TGTGCCTGGAGTGTCGGAGGGTCCTACGAGCAGTACTTC.

This clone has a handful of counts. The rearrangement links TRBV28 to TRBJ1-2; a possible D gene is TRBD1 (5 bases). The CDR3 has 14 residues. V lost 6 bases and J lost 1, with 12 bases in between. Germline CDR1 MDHEN, CDR2 SYDVKM. The CDR3 DNA sequence: TGTGCCAGCAGAGTCCCCGGGGGTAACTATGGCTACACCTTC. Translating it yields CASRVPGGNYGYTF.

This clone was detected a few times. This CDR3 is also generated by other DNA sequences in the sample. This sequence joins TRBV6-5 and TRBJ1-5; 10 nucleotides line up with TRBD1. Germline loops: CDR1 MNHEY, CDR2 SVGAGI. V lost 4 bases and J lost 4; bases outside the gene matches: 1. The CDR3 extends over 14 amino acids. DNA of the CDR3: TGTGCCAGCAGTTCGGGACAGGGGAATCAGCCCCAGCATTTT. This codes for CASSSGQGNQPQHF.